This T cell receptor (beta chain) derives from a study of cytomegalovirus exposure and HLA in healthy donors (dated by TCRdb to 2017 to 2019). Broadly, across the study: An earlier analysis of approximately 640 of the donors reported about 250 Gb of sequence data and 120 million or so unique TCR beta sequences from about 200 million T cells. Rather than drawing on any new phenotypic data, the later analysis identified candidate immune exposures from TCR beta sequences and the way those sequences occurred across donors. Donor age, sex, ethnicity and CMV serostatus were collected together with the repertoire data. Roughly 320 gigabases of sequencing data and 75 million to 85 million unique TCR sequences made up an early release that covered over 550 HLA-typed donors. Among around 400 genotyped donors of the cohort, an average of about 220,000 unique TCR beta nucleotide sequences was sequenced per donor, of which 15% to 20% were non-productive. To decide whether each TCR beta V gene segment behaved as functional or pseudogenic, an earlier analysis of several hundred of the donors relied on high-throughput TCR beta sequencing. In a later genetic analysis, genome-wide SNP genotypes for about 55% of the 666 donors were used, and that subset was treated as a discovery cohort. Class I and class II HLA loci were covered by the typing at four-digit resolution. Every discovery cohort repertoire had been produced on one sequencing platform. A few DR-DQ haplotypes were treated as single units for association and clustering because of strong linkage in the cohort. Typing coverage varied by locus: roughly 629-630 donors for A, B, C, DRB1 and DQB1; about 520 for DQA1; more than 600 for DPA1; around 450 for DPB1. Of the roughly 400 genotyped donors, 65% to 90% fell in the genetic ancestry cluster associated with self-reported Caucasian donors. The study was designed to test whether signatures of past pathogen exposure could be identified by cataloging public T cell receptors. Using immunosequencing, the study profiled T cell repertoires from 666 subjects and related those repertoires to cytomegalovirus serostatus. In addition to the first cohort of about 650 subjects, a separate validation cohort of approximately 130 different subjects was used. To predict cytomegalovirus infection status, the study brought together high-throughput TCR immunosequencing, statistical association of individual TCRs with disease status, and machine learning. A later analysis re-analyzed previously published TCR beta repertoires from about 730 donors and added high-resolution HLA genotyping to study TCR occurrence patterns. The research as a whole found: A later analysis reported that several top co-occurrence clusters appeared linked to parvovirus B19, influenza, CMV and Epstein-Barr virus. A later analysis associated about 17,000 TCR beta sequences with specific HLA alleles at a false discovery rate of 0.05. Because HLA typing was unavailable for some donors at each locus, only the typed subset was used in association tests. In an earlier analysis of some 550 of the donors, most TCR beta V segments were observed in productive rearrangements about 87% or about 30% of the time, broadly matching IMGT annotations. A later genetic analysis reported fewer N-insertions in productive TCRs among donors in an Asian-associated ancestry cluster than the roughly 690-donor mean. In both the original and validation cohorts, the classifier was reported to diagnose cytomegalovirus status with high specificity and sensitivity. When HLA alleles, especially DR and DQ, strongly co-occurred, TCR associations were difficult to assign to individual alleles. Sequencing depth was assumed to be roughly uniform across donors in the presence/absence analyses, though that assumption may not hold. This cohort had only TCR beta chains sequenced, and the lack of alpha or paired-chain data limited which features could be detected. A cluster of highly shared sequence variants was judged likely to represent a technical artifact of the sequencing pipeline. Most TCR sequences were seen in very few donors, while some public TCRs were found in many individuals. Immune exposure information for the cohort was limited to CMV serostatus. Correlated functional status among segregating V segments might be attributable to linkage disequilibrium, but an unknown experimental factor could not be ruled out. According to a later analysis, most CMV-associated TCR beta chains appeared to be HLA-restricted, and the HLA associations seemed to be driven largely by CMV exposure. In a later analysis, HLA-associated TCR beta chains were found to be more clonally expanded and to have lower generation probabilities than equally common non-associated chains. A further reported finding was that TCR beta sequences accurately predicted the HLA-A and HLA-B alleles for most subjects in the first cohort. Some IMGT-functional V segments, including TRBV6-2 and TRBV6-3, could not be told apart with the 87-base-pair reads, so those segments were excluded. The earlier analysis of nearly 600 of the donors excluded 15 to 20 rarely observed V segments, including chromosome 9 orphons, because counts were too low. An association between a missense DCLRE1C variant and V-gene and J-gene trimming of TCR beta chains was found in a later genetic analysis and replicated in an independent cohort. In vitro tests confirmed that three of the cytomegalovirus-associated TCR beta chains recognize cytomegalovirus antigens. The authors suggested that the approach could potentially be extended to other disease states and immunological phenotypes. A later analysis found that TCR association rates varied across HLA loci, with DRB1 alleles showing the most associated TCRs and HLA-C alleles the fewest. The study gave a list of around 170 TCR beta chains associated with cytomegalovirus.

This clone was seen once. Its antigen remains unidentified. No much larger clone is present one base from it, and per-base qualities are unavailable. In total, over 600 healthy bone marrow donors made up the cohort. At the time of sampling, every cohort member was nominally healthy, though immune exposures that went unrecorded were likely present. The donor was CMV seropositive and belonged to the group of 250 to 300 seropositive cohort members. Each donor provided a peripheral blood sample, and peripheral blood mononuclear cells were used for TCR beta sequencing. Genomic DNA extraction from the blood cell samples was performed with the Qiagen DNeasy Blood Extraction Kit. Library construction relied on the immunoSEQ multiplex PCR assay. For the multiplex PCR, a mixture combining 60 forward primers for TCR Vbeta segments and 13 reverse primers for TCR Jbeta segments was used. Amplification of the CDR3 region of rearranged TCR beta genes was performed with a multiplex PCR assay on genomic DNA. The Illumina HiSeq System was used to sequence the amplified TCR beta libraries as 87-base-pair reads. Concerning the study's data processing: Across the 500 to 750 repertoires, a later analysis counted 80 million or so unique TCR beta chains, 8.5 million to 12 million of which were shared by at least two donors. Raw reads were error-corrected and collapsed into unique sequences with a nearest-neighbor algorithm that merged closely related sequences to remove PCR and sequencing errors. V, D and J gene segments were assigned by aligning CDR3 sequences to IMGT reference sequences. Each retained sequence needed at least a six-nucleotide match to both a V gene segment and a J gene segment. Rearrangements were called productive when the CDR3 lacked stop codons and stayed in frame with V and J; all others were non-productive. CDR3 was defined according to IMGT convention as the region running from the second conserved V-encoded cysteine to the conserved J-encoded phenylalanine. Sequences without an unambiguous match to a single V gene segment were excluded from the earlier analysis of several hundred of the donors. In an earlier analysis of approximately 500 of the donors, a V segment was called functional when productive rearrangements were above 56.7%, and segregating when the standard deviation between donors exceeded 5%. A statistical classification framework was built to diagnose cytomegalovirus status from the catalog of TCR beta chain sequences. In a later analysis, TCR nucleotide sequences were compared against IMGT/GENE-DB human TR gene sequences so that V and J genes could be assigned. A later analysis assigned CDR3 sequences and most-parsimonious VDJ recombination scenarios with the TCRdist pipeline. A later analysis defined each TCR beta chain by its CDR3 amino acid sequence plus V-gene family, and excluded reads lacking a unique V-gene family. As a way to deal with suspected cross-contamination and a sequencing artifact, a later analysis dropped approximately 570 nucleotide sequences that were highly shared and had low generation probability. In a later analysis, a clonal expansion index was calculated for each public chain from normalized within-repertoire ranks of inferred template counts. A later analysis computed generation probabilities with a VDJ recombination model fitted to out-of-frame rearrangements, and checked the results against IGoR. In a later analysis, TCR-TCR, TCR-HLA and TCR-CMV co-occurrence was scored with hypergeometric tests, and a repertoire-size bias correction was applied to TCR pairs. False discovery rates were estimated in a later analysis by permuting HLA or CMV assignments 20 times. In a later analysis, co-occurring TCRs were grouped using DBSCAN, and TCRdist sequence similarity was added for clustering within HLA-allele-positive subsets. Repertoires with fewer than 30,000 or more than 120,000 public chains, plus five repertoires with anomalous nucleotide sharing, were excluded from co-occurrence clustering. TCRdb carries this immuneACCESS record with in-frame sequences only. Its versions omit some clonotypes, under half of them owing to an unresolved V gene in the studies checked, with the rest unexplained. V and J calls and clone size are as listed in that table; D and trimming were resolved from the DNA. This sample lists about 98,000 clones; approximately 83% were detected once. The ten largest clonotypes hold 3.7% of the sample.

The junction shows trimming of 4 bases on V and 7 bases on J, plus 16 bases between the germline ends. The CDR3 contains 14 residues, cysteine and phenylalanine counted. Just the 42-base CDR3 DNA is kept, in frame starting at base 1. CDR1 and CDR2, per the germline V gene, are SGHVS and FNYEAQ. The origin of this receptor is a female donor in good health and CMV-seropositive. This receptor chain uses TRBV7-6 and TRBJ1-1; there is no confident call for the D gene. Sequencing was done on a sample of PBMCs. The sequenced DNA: TGTGCCAGCAGCTCGGCAGCCCTAGGGAGTGAAGCTTTCTTT. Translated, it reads CASSSAALGSEAFF.